The TCR beta chain described here comes from a study of blood T cell repertoires in COVID-19. Generated by immunoSEQ multiplex PCR, the TCRdb table keeps only in-frame clones and is missing some. This sample yields roughly 180,000 clones, of which approximately 84% are seen a single time; about 5.6% belongs to the top ten. As to this clone: The sample has other DNA sequences that encode this CDR3 too.

V was clipped by 2 bases and J by 4 bases, with 4 bases between them. This CDR3 has 12 amino acids. The chain carries TRBV12-3 or TRBV12-4 and TRBJ2-3; D is uncertain. Sequenced material: peripheral blood. The origin of this receptor is a woman aged 45-59 years with COVID-19, enrolled during active disease. The CDR3 loop is CASSLSADTQYF. As DNA, the CDR3 is TGTGCCAGCAGTTTATCGGCAGATACGCAGTATTTT.